This T cell receptor beta chain was sequenced during a study of siplizumab effects on memory and regulatory T cells. General study results and limits: The authors did not confirm suppressive function in proliferating Tregs from siplizumab cultures. A mean of around 65% of mappable alloreactive CD4+ clones were Treg-derived with siplizumab, compared with about 27% in controls.

Comments on this clone: Its antigen is unidentified.

Here immunoSEQ multiplex PCR was the method, and the copy in TCRdb shows in-frame clones only, minus some. The data show over 80,000 clones, about 95% seen once. V shed 9 bases, J shed 2 bases, and the junction held 6 bases outside the gene matches. CDR1 and CDR2 from the germline V gene are SNHLY and FYNNEI. The length of the CDR3 is 14 residues. The genes are TRBV2 and TRBJ2-2; the match to TRBD1 covers 7 bases. The sample was non-Treg CD4+ T cells sorted from blood. The sequence came from a human donor in good health. This CDR3 is CASCAGGNTGELFF. The DNA of the CDR3 is TGTGCCAGTTGTGCAGGGGGTAACACCGGGGAGCTGTTTTTT.